This T cell receptor (beta chain) was identified in a study of tumor and adjacent non-tumor tissue in lung cancer. Overall study context: The cohort had roughly 12 adenocarcinoma, 2 squamous cell and 1 small cell patients. Samples averaged about 3.8 million productive TCRbeta reads each.

Three rounds of nested PCR, following a modified ARM-PCR protocol, produced the TCRbeta library. MiXCR was run by TCRdb on the multiplex PCR reads, yielding one entry per CDR3 protein. The sample lists 89,000 or so distinct CDR3 sequences; approximately 57% were seen once. Ten or more counts support this clonotype. No antigen is known for it. No cell sorting was done before RNA was extracted from the tissue. Newly diagnosed lung cancer patients had thoracic surgery in China, August–late 2014, without prior chemotherapy. General study results and limits: Tumor tissue had significantly higher TCR diversity than normal lung.

The sequence was collected from a man aged 65 to 79 with non-small cell lung cancer. Sequencing used lung tumor tissue.

The CDR3 region has the DNA TGTGCCTGGAGTGTACGAGGAAAGGGGAACACTGAAGCTTTCTTT. It specifies CAWSVRGKGNTEAFF. The chain recombines TRBV30 with TRBJ1-1; D is undetermined. V was shortened by 0 bases and J by 1 base, with 12 bases between the two germline ends. The CDR3 has 15 amino acids. Germline V gives CDR1 GTSNPN, CDR2 SVGIG (reference sequence).